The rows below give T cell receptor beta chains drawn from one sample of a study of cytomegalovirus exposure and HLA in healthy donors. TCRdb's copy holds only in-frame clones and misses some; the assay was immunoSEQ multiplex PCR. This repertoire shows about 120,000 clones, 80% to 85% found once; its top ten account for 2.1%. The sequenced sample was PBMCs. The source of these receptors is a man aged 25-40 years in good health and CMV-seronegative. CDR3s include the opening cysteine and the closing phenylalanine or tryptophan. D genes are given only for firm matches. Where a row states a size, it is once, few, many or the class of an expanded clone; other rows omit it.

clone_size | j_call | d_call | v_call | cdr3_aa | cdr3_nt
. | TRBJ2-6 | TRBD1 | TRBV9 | CASSGGQGWANVLTF | TGTGCCAGCAGCGGAGGACAGGGGTGGGCCAACGTCCTGACTTTC
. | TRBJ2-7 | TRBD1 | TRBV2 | CASSRDGTVYEQYF | TGTGCCAGCAGTCGAGACGGGACAGTCTACGAGCAGTACTTC
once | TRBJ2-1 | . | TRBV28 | CASSLPLKGENEQFF | TGTGCCAGCAGTCTTCCCCTGAAGGGGGAGAATGAGCAGTTCTTC
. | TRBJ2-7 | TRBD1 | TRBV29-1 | CSVDWTGGEQYF | TGCAGCGTAGACTGGACAGGGGGCGAGCAGTACTTC
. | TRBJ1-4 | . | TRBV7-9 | CASSLSQINEKLFF | TGTGCCAGCAGCTTGTCTCAGATTAATGAAAAACTGTTTTTT
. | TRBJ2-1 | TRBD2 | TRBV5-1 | CASTGLAGGNEQFF | TGCGCCAGCACGGGGCTAGCGGGGGGCAATGAGCAGTTCTTC
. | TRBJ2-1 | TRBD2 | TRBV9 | CASSPRLAGPYNEQFF | TGTGCCAGCAGCCCACGACTAGCGGGGCCTTACAATGAGCAGTTCTTC
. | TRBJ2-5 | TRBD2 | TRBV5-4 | CASSSGGGARGETQYF | TGTGCCAGCAGCTCAGGCGGGGGGGCGCGAGGGGAGACCCAGTACTTC
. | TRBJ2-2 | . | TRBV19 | CASSIEGMRDGGELFF | TGTGCCAGTAGTATAGAGGGCATGAGGGATGGCGGGGAGCTGTTTTTT
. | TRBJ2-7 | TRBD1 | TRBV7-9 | CASSLASGTGGSEEQYF | TGTGCCAGCAGCTTAGCCTCTGGGACAGGGGGCTCGGAAGAGCAGTACTTC
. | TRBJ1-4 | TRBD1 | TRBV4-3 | CASSQGDRDDEKLFF | TGCGCCAGCAGCCAGGGGGACAGGGACGATGAAAAACTGTTTTTT
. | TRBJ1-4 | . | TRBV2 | CASSPSGGEKLFF | TGTGCCAGCAGCCCTTCAGGAGGTGAAAAACTGTTTTTT
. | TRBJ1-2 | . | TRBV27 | CASSLLGRGGIHYGYTF | TGTGCCAGCAGTTTACTTGGACGGGGTGGGATTCACTATGGCTACACCTTC
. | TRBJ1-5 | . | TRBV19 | CASIKDGGARNQPQHF | TGTGCCAGTATAAAGGATGGGGGGGCTAGAAATCAGCCCCAGCATTTT
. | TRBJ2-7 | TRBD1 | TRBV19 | CASSGRTGLMDEQYF | TGTGCCAGTAGTGGCCGGACAGGGCTTATGGACGAGCAGTACTTC
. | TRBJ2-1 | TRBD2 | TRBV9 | CASSVEGLAGDEQFF | TGTGCCAGCAGCGTAGAAGGACTAGCAGGTGATGAGCAGTTCTTC
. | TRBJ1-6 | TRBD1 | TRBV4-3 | CASSMTGGANSPLHF | TGCGCCAGCAGCATGACAGGGGGCGCGAATTCACCCCTCCACTTT
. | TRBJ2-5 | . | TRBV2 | CASSEYRSGLNF | TGTGCCAGCAGTGAATACAGGTCAGGATTAAACTTC
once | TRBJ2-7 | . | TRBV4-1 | CASSQHRAQNYEQYF | TGCGCCAGCAGCCAACACAGGGCACAAAATTACGAGCAGTACTTC
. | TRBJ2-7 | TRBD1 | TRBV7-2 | CASSLGPDRAEQYF | TGTGCCAGCAGCTTAGGGCCAGACAGGGCCGAGCAGTACTTC
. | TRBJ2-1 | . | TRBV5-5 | CASSPAHLQGNEQFF | TGTGCCAGCAGCCCCGCCCACCTTCAGGGAAATGAGCAGTTCTTC
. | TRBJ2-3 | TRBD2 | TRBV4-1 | CASSQDVREAGAGDTQYF | TGCGCCAGCAGCCAAGACGTCCGGGAAGCGGGGGCGGGGGACACGCAGTATTTT
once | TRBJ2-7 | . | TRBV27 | CASRRGFYEQYF | TGTGCCAGCCGGAGGGGTTTCTACGAGCAGTACTTC
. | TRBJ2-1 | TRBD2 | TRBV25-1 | CASSNAQAGSQIF | TGTGCCAGCAGTAACGCCCAAGCGGGAAGCCAGATCTTC
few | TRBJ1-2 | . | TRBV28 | CASSFRGAGYTF | TGTGCCAGCAGTTTCAGGGGAGCAGGCTACACCTTC
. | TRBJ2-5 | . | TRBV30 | CAWTSLRVETQYF | TGTGCCTGGACTTCACTCAGGGTAGAGACCCAGTACTTC
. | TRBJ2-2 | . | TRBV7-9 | CSSSRRGLAGELFF | TGTTCCAGCAGCCGCCGGGGATTAGCCGGGGAGCTGTTTTTT
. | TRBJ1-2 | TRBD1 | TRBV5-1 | CASSLGAGQGNYGYTF | TGCGCCAGCAGCTTGGGGGCAGGACAGGGTAACTATGGCTACACCTTC
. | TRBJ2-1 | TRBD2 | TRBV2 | CASRGTSGHNEQFF | TGTGCCAGCAGAGGGACTAGCGGCCACAATGAGCAGTTCTTC
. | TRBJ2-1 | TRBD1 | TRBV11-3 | CASSRQGGGNEQFF | TGTGCCAGCAGCCGACAGGGGGGAGGGAATGAGCAGTTCTTC
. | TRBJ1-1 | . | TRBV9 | CAVQSKERYTEAFF | TGTGCCGTCCAAAGTAAGGAGAGATACACTGAAGCTTTCTTT
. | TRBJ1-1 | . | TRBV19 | CATTLAPQGNTEAFF | TGTGCCACCACCCTCGCCCCCCAGGGGAACACTGAAGCTTTCTTT
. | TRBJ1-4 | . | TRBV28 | CASSTPRGQDNEKLFF | TGTGCCAGCAGTACCCCACGAGGACAAGATAATGAAAAACTGTTTTTT
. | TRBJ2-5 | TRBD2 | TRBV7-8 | CASSSGTSGGQETQYF | TGTGCCAGCAGCTCTGGGACTAGCGGGGGGCAAGAGACCCAGTACTTC
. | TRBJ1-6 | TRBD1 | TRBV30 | CAWSIDRVRSPLHF | TGTGCCTGGAGTATCGACAGGGTGCGATCACCCCTCCACTTT
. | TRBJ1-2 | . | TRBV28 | CASSSQPDYGYTF | TGTGCCAGCAGTTCACAACCTGACTATGGCTACACCTTC
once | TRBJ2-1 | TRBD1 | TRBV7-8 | CASSLEGTGDYNEQFF | TGTGCCAGCAGCTTAGAAGGGACAGGGGACTACAATGAGCAGTTCTTC
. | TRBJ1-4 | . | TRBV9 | CASSVGREWEKLFF | TGTGCCAGCAGCGTAGGGAGGGAATGGGAAAAACTGTTTTTT
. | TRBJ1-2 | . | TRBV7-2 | CASSLGQNYGYTF | TGTGCCAGCAGCTTAGGCCAGAACTATGGCTACACCTTC
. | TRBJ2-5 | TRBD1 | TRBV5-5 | CASSLRGLVQGGFRETQYF | TGTGCCAGCAGCTTGCGAGGCTTGGTACAGGGGGGCTTTCGAGAGACCCAGTACTTC
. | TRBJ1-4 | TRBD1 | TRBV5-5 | CASSPDRGGEKLFF | TGTGCCAGCAGCCCGGACAGGGGAGGTGAAAAACTGTTTTTT
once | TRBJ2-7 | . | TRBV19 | CASSIDLVSGKSYEQYF | TGTGCCAGTAGTATAGACTTAGTATCGGGAAAGTCCTACGAGCAGTACTTC
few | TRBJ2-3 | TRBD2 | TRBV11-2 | CASFPRRLAGPKDTQYF | TGTGCCAGCTTCCCCCGCCGCCTAGCGGGGCCAAAAGATACGCAGTATTTT
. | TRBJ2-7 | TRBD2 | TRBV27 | CASSPRLAGPSGEQYF | TGTGCCAGCAGTCCCAGACTAGCGGGGCCCTCTGGAGAGCAGTACTTC
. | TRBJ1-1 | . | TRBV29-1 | CSVSSGTTEAFF | TGCAGCGTCTCCTCAGGCACGACTGAAGCTTTCTTT
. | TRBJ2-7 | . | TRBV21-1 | CASSKVGDEQYF | TGTGCCAGCAGCAAAGTCGGAGACGAGCAGTACTTC
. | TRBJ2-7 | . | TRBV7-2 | CASSLEGSPAHEQYF | TGTGCCAGCAGCTTAGAGGGGTCTCCTGCCCACGAGCAGTACTTC
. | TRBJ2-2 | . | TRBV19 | CASSYRAGELFF | TGTGCCAGTAGCTATCGGGCCGGGGAGCTGTTTTTT
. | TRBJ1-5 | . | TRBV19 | CASTGGVAWQPQHF | TGTGCCAGTACGGGGGGAGTGGCTTGGCAGCCCCAGCATTTT
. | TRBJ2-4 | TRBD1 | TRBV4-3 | CASSPRTGGSKNIQYF | TGCGCCAGCAGCCCTAGGACAGGAGGATCCAAAAACATTCAGTACTTC
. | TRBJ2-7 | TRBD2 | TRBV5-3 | CARSPSGGIYEQYF | TGTGCCAGAAGCCCGAGCGGGGGGATCTACGAGCAGTACTTC
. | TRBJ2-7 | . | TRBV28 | CASNWSSEGVENEQYF | TGTGCCAGCAACTGGTCTAGCGAAGGGGTCGAGAACGAGCAGTACTTC
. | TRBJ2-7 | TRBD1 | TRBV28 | CASSWGVDRGNYEQYF | TGTGCCAGCAGTTGGGGGGTAGACAGGGGGAACTACGAGCAGTACTTC
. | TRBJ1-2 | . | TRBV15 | CATSRGTAAANYGYTF | TGTGCCACCAGCAGAGGGACAGCAGCAGCTAACTATGGCTACACCTTC
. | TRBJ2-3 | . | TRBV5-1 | CASSLVGQGTDTQYF | TGCGCCAGCAGCTTGGTAGGCCAGGGGACAGATACGCAGTATTTT